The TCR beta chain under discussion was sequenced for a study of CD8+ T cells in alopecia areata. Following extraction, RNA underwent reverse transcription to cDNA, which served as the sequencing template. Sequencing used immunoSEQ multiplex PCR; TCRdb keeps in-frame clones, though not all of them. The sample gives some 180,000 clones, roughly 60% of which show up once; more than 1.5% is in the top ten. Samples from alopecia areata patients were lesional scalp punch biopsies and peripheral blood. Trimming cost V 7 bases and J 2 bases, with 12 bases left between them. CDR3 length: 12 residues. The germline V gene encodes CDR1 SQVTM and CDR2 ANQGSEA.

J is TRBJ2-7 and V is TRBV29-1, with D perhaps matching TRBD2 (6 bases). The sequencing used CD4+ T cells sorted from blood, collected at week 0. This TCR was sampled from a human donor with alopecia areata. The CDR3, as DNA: TGCAGCGATCGGGACTTCGCCTACGAGCAGTACTTC. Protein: CSDRDFAYEQYF.